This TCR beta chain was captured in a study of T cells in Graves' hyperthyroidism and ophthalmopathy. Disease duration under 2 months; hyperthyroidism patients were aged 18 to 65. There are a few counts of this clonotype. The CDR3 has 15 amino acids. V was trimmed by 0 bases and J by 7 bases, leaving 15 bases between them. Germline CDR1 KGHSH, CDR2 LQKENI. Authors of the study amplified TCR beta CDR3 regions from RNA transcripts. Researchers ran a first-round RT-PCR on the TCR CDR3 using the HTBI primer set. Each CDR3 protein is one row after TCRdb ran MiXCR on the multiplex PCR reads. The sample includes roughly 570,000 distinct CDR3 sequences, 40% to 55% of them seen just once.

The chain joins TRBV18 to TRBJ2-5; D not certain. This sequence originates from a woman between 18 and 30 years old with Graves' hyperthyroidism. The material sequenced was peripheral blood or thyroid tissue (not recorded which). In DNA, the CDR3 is TGTGCCAGCTCACCACCAGAGACCGCTCGTTTGACCCAGTACTTC. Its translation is CASSPPETARLTQYF. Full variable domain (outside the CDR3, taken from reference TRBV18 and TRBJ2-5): NAGVMQNPRHLVRRRGQEARLRCSPMKGHSHVYWYRQLPEEGLKFMVYLQKENIIDESGMPKERFSAEFPKEGPSILRIQQVVRGDSAAYFCASSPPETARLTQYFGPGTRLLVL.